A single sample gave rise to the 20 T cell receptor beta chains below, sequenced in a study of cytomegalovirus exposure and HLA in healthy donors. PCR employed 60 Vbeta and 13 Jbeta primers. Repertoires were generated with immunoSEQ multiplex PCR, while TCRdb's copy carries only in-frame clones and drops some. The sample shows about 190,000 clones, more than 60% of them seen only once. Sample: PBMCs. The receptors derive from a woman aged 25 to 39 in good health and CMV-seropositive.

This chain links TRBV7-9 with TRBJ2-3; 8 bases line up with TRBD2. Germline trimming cut 2 bases from V and 7 bases from J; bases unmatched to any gene: 17. This CDR3 contains 18 residues. Germline assignment: CDR1 SEHNR and CDR2 FQNEAQ (reference sequence). Here the CDR3 reads CASSLSSVVGLVSHTQYF. The DNA for the CDR3 is TGTGCCAGCAGCTTAAGTTCAGTCGTGGGACTAGTATCCCATACGCAGTATTTT.

The chain carries TRBV5-1 and TRBJ2-5; maybe TRBD1 (6 bases). Matching the DNA end better, TRBJ2-7 makes the J call doubtful. CDR1 is SGHRS, CDR2 YFSETQ, per germline. This CDR3 is built from 15 residues. DNA of the CDR3: TGCGCCAGCAGCTTGGATCCGGGGACACTCTACGAGCAGTACTTC. It translates to CASSLDPGTLYEQYF.

The chain combines TRBV28 with TRBJ1-2; 7 nucleotides match TRBD1. V gave up 2 bases and J gave up 7 bases; unmatched junction bases: 4. The CDR3 extends over 13 amino acids. The germline gives CDR1 MDHEN, CDR2 SYDVKM. The CDR3, as DNA: TGTGCCAGCAGTTTAAACAGGGGACGTGGCTACACCTTC. Its translation: CASSLNRGRGYTF.

The chain carries TRBV5-4 and TRBJ2-1, with TRBD2 matching 9 bases. CDR1 and CDR2 (germline): SGHNT, YYREEE (reference sequence). The CDR3 runs 15 residues. With V trimmed by 3 bases and J by 7 bases, 8 bases remained unmatched. CDR3 amino acids: CASSWRGGGWNEQFF. In nucleotides, the CDR3 is TGTGCCAGCAGCTGGCGGGGGGGCGGGTGGAATGAGCAGTTCTTC.

The rearrangement links TRBV5-8 to TRBJ2-7, with D possibly matching TRBD2 (5 bases). Germline CDR1 is SGHTS and CDR2 is YDEGEE. CDR3 length: 15 amino acids. Trimming cost V 1 base and J 2 bases, with 13 bases left between them. The chain's CDR3 is CASSLQSEGTYEQYF. In DNA, the CDR3 is TGTGCCAGCAGCTTGCAATCCGAGGGCACCTACGAGCAGTACTTC.

The chain employs TRBV30 and TRBJ2-3, with 12 bases lining up with TRBD2. The CDR3 loop spans 14 amino acids. The germline V gene encodes CDR1 GTSNPN and CDR2 SVGIG (reference sequence). V gave up 3 bases and J gave up 7 bases; unmatched junction bases: 5. The CDR3 loop reads CAWSPTSGRHTQYF. DNA of the CDR3: TGTGCCTGGAGCCCGACTAGCGGGAGACATACGCAGTATTTT.

The rearrangement uses TRBV28 and TRBJ1-2; D is possibly TRBD1 (6 bases). Trimming removed 4 bases from V and 7 bases from J, with 10 bases in between. Germline V gene lookup returns CDR1 MDHEN and CDR2 SYDVKM. The CDR3 is 12 amino acids. DNA of the CDR3: TGTGCCAGCAGTTCCCCGACAGGTGGCTACACCTTC. Translated, it gives CASSSPTGGYTF.

The chain employs TRBV4-2 and TRBJ2-1; the match to TRBD1 covers 8 bases. The V segment lost 1 base and the J segment 0 bases; nucleotides outside the gene matches: 2. This CDR3 contains 16 residues. Looked up from germline, CDR1 is LGHNA and CDR2 is YNFKEQ. The CDR3 bases are TGTGCCAGCAGCCAAGGGACAGGGAACTCCTACAATGAGCAGTTCTTC. Translated: CASSQGTGNSYNEQFF.

The chain couples TRBV7-9 to TRBJ1-5, with 7 bases that match TRBD1. CDR1 and CDR2 from the germline V gene are SEHNR and FQNEAQ (reference sequence). With V trimmed by 3 bases and J by 5 bases, 4 bases remained unmatched. CDR3 length equals 14 residues. In DNA, the CDR3 is TGTGCCAGCAGCTTGACAGGGCTCGATCAGCCCCAGCATTTT. Its translation is CASSLTGLDQPQHF.

This chain uses TRBV27 with TRBJ1-5; a possible D gene is TRBD1 (5 bases). CDR3 length equals 13 residues. Germline loops: CDR1 MNHEY, CDR2 SMNVEV (reference sequence). Trimming removed 3 bases from V and 4 bases from J, with 7 bases in between. This chain's CDR3 is CASSFGANQPQHF. CDR3 DNA: TGTGCCAGCAGTTTTGGGGCGAATCAGCCCCAGCATTTT.

This chain links TRBV20-1 with TRBJ1-1; no definite D call. The V gene lost 3 bases and the J gene lost 3 bases, with 5 bases spanning the gap. This CDR3 region has 11 residues. CDR1 and CDR2 (germline): DFQATT, SNEGSKA (reference sequence). The CDR3 loop is CSAREYTEAFF. The DNA of the CDR3 is TGCAGTGCTAGGGAGTACACTGAAGCTTTCTTT.

This rearrangement joins TRBV29-1 to TRBJ1-1; maybe TRBD1 (6 bases). The V gene's germline CDR1 is SQVTM and CDR2 ANQGSEA. V shed 4 bases and J shed 0 bases, with 12 bases lying between them. The CDR3 totals 14 residues. CDR3 coding DNA: TGCAGCGTTGTGGGACAAACTATGAACACTGAAGCTTTCTTT. It codes for CSVVGQTMNTEAFF.

J is TRBJ2-7 and V is TRBV6-5; 10 nucleotides align to TRBD2. The CDR3 is 16 amino acids. Germline V lookup: CDR1 MNHEY, CDR2 SVGAGI. V lost 2 bases to trimming and J lost 0 bases; unmatched junction nucleotides: 4. CDR3 residues: CASSYLRTSGSYEQYF. DNA of the CDR3: TGTGCCAGCAGTTACCTTCGGACTAGCGGCTCCTACGAGCAGTACTTC.

This clone came up a few times. The chain recombines TRBV6-1 with TRBJ1-1; tentative D call: TRBD1 (6 bases). This CDR3 has 14 amino acids. The germline CDR1 and CDR2 sequences are MNHNS and SASEGT. Trimming took 7 bases from V and 2 from J, leaving 14 bases between them. The CDR3 DNA reads as TGTGCCAGCACCGAAGGGGGGGGTAACACTGAAGCTTTCTTT. The encoded protein is CASTEGGGNTEAFF.

The CDR3 protein is CASSKRGLAGGAYNEQFF. For the CDR3, the DNA is TGTGCCAGCAGCAAGCGAGGACTAGCGGGAGGGGCGTACAATGAGCAGTTCTTC. This chain joins TRBV7-2 and TRBJ2-1, with 15 bases fitting TRBD2. The germline V gene has CDR1 SGHTA and CDR2 FQGNSA. The CDR3 runs 18 residues. With 5 bases clipped from V and 4 bases from J, the junction kept 9 bases outside the gene matches.

The rearrangement links TRBV5-1 to TRBJ1-2; 7 nucleotides agree with TRBD1. Trimming took 4 bases from V and 4 from J; bases not matched to a gene: 13. CDR1 and CDR2 from the germline V gene are SGHRS and YFSETQ. This CDR3 is 16 amino acids long. The CDR3 DNA sequence: TGCGCCAGCAGCAGAGCCGATGGGACAGCCATCTATGGCTACACCTTC. This translates into CASSRADGTAIYGYTF.

Here the CDR3 reads CACGQGMGSPLHF. CDR3 bases: TGTGCCTGCGGACAGGGGATGGGGTCACCCCTCCACTTT. The chain is built from TRBV30 and TRBJ1-6, with TRBD1 identical over 9 bases. CDR1 is GTSNPN and CDR2 is SVGIG in the germline V gene (reference sequence). This CDR3 region has 13 residues. V trimming: 6 bases; J trimming: 10 bases; junction bases outside the gene matches: 7.

This chain connects TRBV7-6 to TRBJ2-7, with 10 bases aligning to TRBD2. The J segment lost 7 bases and the V segment lost 2 bases, leaving 11 bases of the junction unmatched. The CDR3 consists of 16 residues. Per germline, CDR1 SGHVS and CDR2 FNYEAQ. CDR3 DNA sequence: TGTGCCAGCAGCTTAAACTCAGCGGGAGGGCCTAGTGAGCAGTACTTC. It codes for CASSLNSAGGPSEQYF.

This clone appeared once. The V and J genes are TRBV10-3 and TRBJ2-1; TRBD2 matches at 7 bases. J was trimmed by 4 bases and V by 6 bases; bases with no gene match: 6. Germline values: CDR1 ENHRY, CDR2 SYGVKD. The CDR3 loop spans 14 amino acids. The CDR3 here is CAIRPNSGYNEQFF. The CDR3 DNA reads as TGTGCCATCAGGCCGAATAGCGGGTACAATGAGCAGTTCTTC.

The chain links TRBV28 to TRBJ1-2; possibly TRBD1 for D (5 bases). The CDR3 totals 13 residues. Germline lookup yields CDR1 MDHEN and CDR2 SYDVKM. The V gene lost 8 bases and the J gene lost 6 bases, with 16 bases spanning the gap. This CDR3 is CASQSQGINGYTF. The DNA of the CDR3 is TGTGCCAGCCAATCCCAGGGAATCAATGGCTACACCTTC.